This T cell receptor beta chain was recovered during a study of T-cell reconstitution after alpha-beta-depleted transplantation in children (dated by TCRdb to the mid-2010s). Study-wide context: T-cell immune reconstitution after TCRalphabeta/CD19-depleted allogeneic hematopoietic cell transplantation in children was quantitatively tracked in the study by means of TCR repertoire profiling. Paper-wide results and their limitations: The high TCRbeta diversity at day 60 in some patients was ascribed to recipient T cells and intrathymic progenitors that had survived conditioning. Over subsequent months, a decline in hyperexpanded clone frequencies was noted, and after one year, T-cell counts and TCRbeta diversity were mostly ascribed to newly produced T cells. The apparently early recovery of alphabetaT-cell counts about two months after transplant reportedly depended on only several hundred rapidly expanded clones that came from non-depleted graft cells.

Looking up the germline V gene yields CDR1 MGHRA and CDR2 YSYEKL. Spanning cysteine to phenylalanine, the CDR3 consists of 14 amino acids. The DNA shown is the 42-base CDR3, in frame from base 1. For this chain, trimming is 4 bases at the V end and 4 bases at the J end, and the number of junction bases without a gene match is 4. Library preparation used PCR. Data came from an Illumina HiSeq 2500. TCR library preparation used molecular barcoding, with unique molecular identifiers applied to normalize quantification of the TCRbeta repertoire. The raw public data were reprocessed by TCRdb itself: fastp quality trimming at Q25, MiXCR clonotype calling, in-frame beta chains only. A single entry per CDR3 protein holds the most common genes and DNA from its merged rows. Within this sample are about 420,000 distinct CDR3 sequences, with about 17% of them counted one time only. Together, the top ten hold roughly 29% of the sample.

The intended sense of this specimen's treatment or condition label: allogeneic hematopoietic cell transplantation with graft depleted of TCRalphabeta T cells and CD19 B cells. TCRalphabeta/CD19-depleted allogeneic hematopoietic cell grafts were given to the transplant recipients, all of whom were children. For this clonotype: Its target antigen remains unknown. No quality values exist for individual bases; no much larger clone is one base distant.

Sequenced material: PBMCs, mostly from graft donor cells, taken 360 days after TCRalphabeta/CD19-depleted stem cell transplant. The origin of this receptor is a boy younger than two who had a stem cell transplant for Wiskott-Aldrich syndrome, so the T cells may come from the graft donor. The chain is made from TRBV4-1 and TRBJ2-1; TRBD1 fits 7 bases in the junction. The CDR3 here reads CASSLATGYNEQFF. In nucleotide form, the sequence is TGCGCCAGCAGCCTTGCGACAGGGTACAATGAGCAGTTCTTC.